The rows below give T cell receptor beta chains drawn from one sample of a study of CD8 T cells in ankylosing spondylitis. TCRdb recomputed calls from the 5' RACE reads with MiXCR, one row per CDR3 protein. The sample has over 450,000 distinct CDR3 sequences, about an eighth seen once. Input material: blood, either unsorted or a sorted T cell fraction (not recorded which). All receptors derive from a male donor with ankylosing spondylitis. Each CDR3 is given with its conserved first and last residue. D genes are given only for firm matches. A clone size is listed for some rows: how often the clone was seen (once, few, many), or a class if it is expanded.

clone_size d_call j_call v_call cdr3_aa cdr3_nt
- - TRBJ2-2 TRBV28 CASARPLASGELFF TGTGCCAGCGCTCGCCCTCTAGCGAGCGGGGAGCTGTTTTTT
many - TRBJ1-6 TRBV12-3/TRBV12-4 CASSFSQGNSPLHF TGTGCCAGCAGTTTCTCCCAGGGGAATTCACCCCTCCACTTT
- TRBD2 TRBJ2-3 TRBV7-9 CASSSSGSMTDTQYF TGTGCCAGCAGCTCTAGCGGGAGCATGACAGATACGCAGTATTTT
- - TRBJ2-1 TRBV11-3 CASSTGSNMYEQFF TGTGCCAGCAGTACCGGGAGTAATATGTATGAGCAGTTCTTC
few - TRBJ2-3 TRBV20-1 CSAMEGRTSSTWADTQYF TGCAGTGCGATGGAGGGCCGTACTAGCTCCACATGGGCAGATACGCAGTATTTT
few TRBD1 TRBJ2-5 TRBV20-1 CSALTGGEETQYF TGCAGTGCTTTAACAGGGGGAGAAGAGACCCAGTACTTC
- - TRBJ1-5 TRBV11-2 CASSFGQIRPPQHF TGTGCCAGCAGCTTCGGACAGATCCGACCGCCCCAGCATTTT
- - TRBJ1-2 TRBV30 CAWRHKGGGYGYTF TGTGCCTGGAGACACAAGGGGGGCGGCTATGGCTACACCTTC
- TRBD1 TRBJ1-1 TRBV20-1 CSAARGRTEAFF TGCAGTGCTGCCAGGGGGAGAACTGAAGCTTTCTTT
few TRBD1 TRBJ2-1 TRBV7-9 CASSVTGGNEQFF TGTGCCAGCAGCGTTACAGGGGGGAATGAGCAGTTCTTC